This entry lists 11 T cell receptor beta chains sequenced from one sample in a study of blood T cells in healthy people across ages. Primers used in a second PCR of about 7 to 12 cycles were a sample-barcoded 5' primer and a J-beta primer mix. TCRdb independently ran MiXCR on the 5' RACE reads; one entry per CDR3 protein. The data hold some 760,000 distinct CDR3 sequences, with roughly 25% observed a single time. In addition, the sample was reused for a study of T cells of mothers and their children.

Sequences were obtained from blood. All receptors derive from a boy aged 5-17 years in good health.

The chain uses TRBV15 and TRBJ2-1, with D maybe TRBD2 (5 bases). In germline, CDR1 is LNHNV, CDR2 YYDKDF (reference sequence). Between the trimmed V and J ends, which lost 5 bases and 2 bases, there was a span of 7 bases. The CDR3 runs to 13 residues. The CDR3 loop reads CATSGGPYNEQFF. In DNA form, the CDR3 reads TGTGCCACCAGCGGCGGGCCCTACAATGAGCAGTTCTTC.

The CDR3 is CSARMEPNSYEQYF. The CDR3 DNA reads as TGCAGTGCTAGGATGGAGCCAAACTCCTACGAGCAGTACTTC. The V and J genes are TRBV20-1 and TRBJ2-7; D gene uncertain. Germline V gene data show CDR1 as DFQATT and CDR2 as SNEGSKA (reference sequence). The CDR3 has 14 amino acids. V dropped 3 bases and J dropped 0 bases, with 12 bases sitting between them.

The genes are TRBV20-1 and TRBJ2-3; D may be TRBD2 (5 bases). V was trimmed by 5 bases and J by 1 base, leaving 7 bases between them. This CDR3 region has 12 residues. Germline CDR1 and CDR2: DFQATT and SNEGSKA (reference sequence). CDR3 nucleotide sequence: TGCAGTGCTTCGAGGGGCACAGATACGCAGTATTTT. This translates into CSASRGTDTQYF.

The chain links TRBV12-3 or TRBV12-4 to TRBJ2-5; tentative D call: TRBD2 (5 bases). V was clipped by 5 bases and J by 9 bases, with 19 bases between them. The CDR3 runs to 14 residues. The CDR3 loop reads CASSPVSIEEAQYF. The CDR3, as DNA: TGTGCCAGCAGTCCCGTCTCGATAGAGGAGGCCCAGTACTTC.

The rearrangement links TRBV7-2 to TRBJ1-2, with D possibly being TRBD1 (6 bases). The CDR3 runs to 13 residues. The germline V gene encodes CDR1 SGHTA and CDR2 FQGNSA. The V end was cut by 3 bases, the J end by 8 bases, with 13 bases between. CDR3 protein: CASSFTGHRGYTF. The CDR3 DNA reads TGTGCCAGCAGCTTTACGGGACACAGAGGCTACACCTTC.

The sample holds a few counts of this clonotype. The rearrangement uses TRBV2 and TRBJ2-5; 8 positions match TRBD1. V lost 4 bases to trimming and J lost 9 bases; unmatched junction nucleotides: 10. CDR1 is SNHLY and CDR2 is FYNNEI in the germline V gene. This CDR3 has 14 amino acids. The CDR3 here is CASSGTGQGRAQYF. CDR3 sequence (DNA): TGTGCCAGCAGTGGGACAGGGCAAGGGAGAGCCCAGTACTTC.

CDR3 sequence reads: CSVPGLAVNEQFF. DNA of the CDR3: TGCAGCGTACCGGGACTAGCGGTCAATGAGCAGTTCTTC. This rearrangement joins TRBV29-1 to TRBJ2-1; 11 nucleotides align to TRBD2. V shed 6 bases, J shed 6 bases, and the junction held 4 bases outside the gene matches. The CDR3 consists of 13 residues. CDR1 is SQVTM, CDR2 ANQGSEA, per germline.

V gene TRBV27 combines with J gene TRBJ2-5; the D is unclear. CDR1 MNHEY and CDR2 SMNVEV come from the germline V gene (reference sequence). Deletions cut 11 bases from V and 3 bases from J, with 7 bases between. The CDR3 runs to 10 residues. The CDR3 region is CAGEKETQYF. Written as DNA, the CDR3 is TGTGCCGGAGAGAAAGAGACCCAGTACTTC.

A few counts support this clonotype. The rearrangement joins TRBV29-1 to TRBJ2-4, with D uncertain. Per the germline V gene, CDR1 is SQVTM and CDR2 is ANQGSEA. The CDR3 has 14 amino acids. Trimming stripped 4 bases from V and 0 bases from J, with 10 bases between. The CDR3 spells CSVGEELAKNIQYF. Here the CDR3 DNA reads TGCAGCGTTGGTGAGGAGCTAGCCAAAAACATTCAGTACTTC.

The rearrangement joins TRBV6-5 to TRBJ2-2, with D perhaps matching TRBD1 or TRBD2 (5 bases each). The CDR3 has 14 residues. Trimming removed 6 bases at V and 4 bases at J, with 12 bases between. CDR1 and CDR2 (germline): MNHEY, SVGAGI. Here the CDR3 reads CASRAGTLTGELFF. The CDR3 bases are TGTGCCAGCAGGGCCGGGACCCTCACCGGGGAGCTGTTTTTT.

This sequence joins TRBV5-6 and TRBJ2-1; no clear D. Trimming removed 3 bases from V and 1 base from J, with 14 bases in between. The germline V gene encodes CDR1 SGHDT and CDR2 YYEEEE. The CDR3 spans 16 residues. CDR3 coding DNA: TGTGCCAGCAGCTCCGACGGCGTTCTTTCCTACAATGAGCAGTTCTTC. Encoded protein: CASSSDGVLSYNEQFF.